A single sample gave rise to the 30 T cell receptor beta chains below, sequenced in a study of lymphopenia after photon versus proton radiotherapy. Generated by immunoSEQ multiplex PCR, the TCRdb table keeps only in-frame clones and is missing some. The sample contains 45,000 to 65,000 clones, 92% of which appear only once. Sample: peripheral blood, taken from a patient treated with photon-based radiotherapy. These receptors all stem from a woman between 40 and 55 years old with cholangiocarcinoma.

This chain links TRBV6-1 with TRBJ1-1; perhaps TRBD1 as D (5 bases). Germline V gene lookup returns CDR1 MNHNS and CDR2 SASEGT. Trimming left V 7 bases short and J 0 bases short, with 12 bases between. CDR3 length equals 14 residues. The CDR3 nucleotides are TGTGCCAGCATTTCAGGGACCTTGAACACTGAAGCTTTCTTT. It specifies CASISGTLNTEAFF.

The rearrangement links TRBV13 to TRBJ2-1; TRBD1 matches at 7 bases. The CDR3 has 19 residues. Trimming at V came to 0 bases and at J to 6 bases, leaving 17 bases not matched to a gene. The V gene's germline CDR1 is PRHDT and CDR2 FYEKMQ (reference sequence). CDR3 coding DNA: TGTGCCAGCAGCTTAGGGGTCAGGGGGATAAGCGGTCAAGGCAATGAGCAGTTCTTC. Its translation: CASSLGVRGISGQGNEQFF.

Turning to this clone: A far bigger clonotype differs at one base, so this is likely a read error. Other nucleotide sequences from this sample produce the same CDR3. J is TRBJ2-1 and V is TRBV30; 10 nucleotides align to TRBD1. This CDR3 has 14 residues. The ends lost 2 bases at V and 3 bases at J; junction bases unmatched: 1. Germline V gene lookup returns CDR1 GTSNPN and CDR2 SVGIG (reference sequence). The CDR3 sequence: CAWSWDRGYNEQFF. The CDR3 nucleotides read TGTGCCTGGAGTTGGGACAGGGGCTACAATGAGCAGTTCTTC.

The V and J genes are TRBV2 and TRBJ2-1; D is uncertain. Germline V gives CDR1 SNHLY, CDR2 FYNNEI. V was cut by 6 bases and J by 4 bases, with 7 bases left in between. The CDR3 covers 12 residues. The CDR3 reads CASRDGYNEQFF. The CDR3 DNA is TGTGCCAGCAGGGACGGTTACAATGAGCAGTTCTTC.

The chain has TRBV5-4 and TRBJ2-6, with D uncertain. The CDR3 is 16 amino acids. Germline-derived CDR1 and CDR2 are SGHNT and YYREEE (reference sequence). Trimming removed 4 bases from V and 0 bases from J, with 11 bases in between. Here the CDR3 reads CASSVQKFSGANVLTF. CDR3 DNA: TGTGCCAGCAGCGTTCAGAAATTCTCTGGGGCCAACGTCCTGACTTTC.

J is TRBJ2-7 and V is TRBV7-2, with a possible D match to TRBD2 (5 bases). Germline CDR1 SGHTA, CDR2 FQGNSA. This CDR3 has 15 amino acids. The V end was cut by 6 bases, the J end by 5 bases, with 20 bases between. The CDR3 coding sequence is TGTGCCAGCAGTCGCTCGCTAGAGAGGGTCAACGAGCAGTACTTC. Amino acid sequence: CASSRSLERVNEQYF.

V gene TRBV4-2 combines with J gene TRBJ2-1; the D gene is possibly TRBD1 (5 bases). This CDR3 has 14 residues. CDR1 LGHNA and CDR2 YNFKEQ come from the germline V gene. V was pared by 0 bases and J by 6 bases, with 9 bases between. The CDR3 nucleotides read TGTGCCAGCAGCCAAGAACAGGTGGGCAATGAGCAGTTCTTC. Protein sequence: CASSQEQVGNEQFF.

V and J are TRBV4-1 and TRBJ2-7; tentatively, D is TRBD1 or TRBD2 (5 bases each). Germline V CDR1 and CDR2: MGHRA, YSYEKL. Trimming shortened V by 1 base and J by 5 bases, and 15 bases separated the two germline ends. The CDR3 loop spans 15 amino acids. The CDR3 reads CASSQVSAGPNEQYF. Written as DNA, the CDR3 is TGCGCCAGCAGCCAAGTTAGCGCAGGGCCGAACGAGCAGTACTTC.

The CDR3 sequence is CASSYSGLDYEQYF. CDR3 sequence (DNA): TGTGCCAGCAGTTACTCGGGCCTAGACTACGAGCAGTACTTC. The chain combines TRBV6-5 with TRBJ2-7; no definite D call. V shed 0 bases and J shed 3 bases, with 9 bases lying between them. In germline, CDR1 is MNHEY, CDR2 SVGAGI. The CDR3 consists of 14 residues.

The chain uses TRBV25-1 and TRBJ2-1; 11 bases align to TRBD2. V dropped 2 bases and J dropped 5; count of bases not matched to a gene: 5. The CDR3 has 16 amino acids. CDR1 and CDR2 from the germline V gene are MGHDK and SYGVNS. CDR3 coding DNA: TGTGCCAGCAGTGAAGCTAGCGGGAGGACCCACAATGAGCAGTTCTTC. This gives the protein CASSEASGRTHNEQFF.

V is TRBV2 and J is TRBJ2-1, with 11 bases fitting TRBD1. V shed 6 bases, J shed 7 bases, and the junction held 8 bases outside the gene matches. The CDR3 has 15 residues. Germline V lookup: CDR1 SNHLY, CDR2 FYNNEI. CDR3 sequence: CASRVGQGARNEQFF. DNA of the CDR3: TGTGCCAGCAGGGTAGGACAGGGGGCTCGAAATGAGCAGTTCTTC.

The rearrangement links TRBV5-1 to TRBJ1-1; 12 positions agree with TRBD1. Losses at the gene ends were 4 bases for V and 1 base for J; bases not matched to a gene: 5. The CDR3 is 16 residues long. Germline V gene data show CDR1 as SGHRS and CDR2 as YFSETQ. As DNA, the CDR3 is TGCGCCAGCAGCCCGGGACAGGGGGCCGCGAACACTGAAGCTTTCTTT. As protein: CASSPGQGAANTEAFF. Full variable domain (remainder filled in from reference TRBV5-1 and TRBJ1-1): KAGVTQTPRYLIKTRGQQVTLSCSPISGHRSVSWYQQTPGQGLQFLFEYFSETQRNKGNFPGRFSGRQFSNSRSEMNVSTLELGDSALYLCASSPGQGAANTEAFFGQGTRLTVV.

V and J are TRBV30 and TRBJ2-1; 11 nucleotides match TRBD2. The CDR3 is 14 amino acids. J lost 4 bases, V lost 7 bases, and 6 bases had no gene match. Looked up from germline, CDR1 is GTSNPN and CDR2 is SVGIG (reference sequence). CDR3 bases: TGTGCCTTAAGACTAGCGGGACCTTACAATGAGCAGTTCTTC. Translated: CALRLAGPYNEQFF.

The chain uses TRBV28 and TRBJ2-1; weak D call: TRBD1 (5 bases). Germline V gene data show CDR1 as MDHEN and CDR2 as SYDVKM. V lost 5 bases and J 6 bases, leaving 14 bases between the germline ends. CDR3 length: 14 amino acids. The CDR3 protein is CASSAAQGSNEQFF. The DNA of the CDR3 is TGTGCCAGCAGTGCCGCCCAGGGTTCCAATGAGCAGTTCTTC.

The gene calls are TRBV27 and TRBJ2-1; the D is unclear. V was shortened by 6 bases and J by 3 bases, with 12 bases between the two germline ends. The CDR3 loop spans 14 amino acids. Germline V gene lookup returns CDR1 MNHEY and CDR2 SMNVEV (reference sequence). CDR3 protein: CASSPLPDYNEQFF. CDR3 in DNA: TGTGCCAGCAGCCCCCTCCCCGACTACAATGAGCAGTTCTTC.

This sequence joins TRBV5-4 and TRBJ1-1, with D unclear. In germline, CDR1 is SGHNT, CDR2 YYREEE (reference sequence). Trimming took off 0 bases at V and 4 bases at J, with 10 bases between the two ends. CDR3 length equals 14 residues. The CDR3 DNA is TGTGCCAGCAGCTTGGGGGTGGCCGGCACTGAAGCTTTCTTT. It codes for CASSLGVAGTEAFF.

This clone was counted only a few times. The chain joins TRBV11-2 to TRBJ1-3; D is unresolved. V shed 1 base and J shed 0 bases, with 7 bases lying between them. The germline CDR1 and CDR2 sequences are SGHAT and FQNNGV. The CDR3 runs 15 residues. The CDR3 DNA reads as TGTGCCAGCAGCTTAGGGGTGAGCTCTGGAAACACCATATATTTT. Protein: CASSLGVSSGNTIYF.

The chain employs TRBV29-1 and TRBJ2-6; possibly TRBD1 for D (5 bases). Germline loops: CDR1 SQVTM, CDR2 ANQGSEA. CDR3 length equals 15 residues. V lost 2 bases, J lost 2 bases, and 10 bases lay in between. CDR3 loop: CSVETDSTGANVLTF. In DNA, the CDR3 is TGCAGCGTTGAAACAGACAGTACTGGGGCCAACGTCCTGACTTTC.

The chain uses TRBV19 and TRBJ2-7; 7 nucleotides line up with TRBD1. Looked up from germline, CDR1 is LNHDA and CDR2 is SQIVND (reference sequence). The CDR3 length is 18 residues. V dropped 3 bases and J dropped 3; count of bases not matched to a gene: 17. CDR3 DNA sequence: TGTGCCAGTAGTATTACCCTACCCCATCGGGACAGAAGCTACGAGCAGTACTTC. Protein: CASSITLPHRDRSYEQYF.

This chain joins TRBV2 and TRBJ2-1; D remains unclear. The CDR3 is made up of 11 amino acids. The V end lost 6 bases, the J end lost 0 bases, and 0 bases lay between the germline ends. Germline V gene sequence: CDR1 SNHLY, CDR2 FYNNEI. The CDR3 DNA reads TGTGCCAGCAGCTCCTACAATGAGCAGTTCTTC. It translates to CASSSYNEQFF.

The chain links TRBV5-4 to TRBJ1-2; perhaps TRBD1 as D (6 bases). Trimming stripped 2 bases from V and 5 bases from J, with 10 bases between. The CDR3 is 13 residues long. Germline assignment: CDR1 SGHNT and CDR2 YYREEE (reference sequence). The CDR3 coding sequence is TGTGCCAGCAGCTTCAAGGGGGGGTATGGCTACACCTTC. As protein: CASSFKGGYGYTF.

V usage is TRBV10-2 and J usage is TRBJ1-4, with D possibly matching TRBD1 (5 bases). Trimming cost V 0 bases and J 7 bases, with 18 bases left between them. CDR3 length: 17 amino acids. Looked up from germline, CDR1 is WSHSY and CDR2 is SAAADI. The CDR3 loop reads CASSESRGPSGVEKLFF. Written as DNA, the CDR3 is TGCGCCAGCAGTGAGTCGCGGGGCCCCAGTGGGGTTGAAAAACTGTTTTTT.

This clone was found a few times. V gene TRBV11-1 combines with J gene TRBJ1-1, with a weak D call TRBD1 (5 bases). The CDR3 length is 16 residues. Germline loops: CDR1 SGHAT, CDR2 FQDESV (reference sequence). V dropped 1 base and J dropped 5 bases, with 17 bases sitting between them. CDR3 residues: CASSLGGAQLWTEAFF. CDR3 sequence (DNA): TGTGCCAGCAGCTTAGGAGGGGCTCAACTGTGGACTGAAGCTTTCTTT.

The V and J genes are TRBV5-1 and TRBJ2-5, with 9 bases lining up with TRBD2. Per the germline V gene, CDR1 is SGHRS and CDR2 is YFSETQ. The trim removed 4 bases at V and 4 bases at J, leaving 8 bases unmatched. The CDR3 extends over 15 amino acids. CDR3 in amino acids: CASSLSSGSTETQYF. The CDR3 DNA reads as TGCGCCAGCAGCCTAAGTAGCGGGAGTACAGAGACCCAGTACTTC.

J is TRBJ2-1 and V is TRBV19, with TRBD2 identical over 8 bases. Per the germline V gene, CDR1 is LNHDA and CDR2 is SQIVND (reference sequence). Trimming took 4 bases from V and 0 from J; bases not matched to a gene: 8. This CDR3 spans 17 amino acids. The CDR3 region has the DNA TGTGCCAGTAGTAAAACTAGCGGAACTAGCTCCTACAATGAGCAGTTCTTC. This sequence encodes CASSKTSGTSSYNEQFF.

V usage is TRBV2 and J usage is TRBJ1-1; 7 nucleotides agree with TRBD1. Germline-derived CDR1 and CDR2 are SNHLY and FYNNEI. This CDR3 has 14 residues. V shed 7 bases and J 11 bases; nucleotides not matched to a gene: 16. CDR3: CASTLWTGRARAFF. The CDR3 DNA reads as TGTGCCAGCACCCTTTGGACAGGTCGGGCCAGGGCTTTCTTT.

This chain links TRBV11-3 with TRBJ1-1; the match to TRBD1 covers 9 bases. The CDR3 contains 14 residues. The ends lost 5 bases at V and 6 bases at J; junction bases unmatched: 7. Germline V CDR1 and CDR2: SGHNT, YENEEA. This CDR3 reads CASSPGQGRAEAFF. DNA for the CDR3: TGTGCCAGCAGCCCAGGACAGGGGAGGGCTGAAGCTTTCTTT. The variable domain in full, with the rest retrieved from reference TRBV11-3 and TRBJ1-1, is EAGVVQSPRYKIIEKKQPVAFWCNPISGHNTLYWYLQNLGQGPELLIRYENEEAVDDSQLPKDRFSAERLKGVDSTLKIQPAELGDSAVYLCASSPGQGRAEAFFGQGTRLTVV.

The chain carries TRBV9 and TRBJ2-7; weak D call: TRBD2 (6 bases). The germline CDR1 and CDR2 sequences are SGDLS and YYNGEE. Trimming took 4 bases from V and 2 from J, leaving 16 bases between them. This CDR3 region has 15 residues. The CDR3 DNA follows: TGTGCCAGCAGCCCGTCCCTCGGGGGAACCTACGAGCAGTACTTC. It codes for CASSPSLGGTYEQYF.

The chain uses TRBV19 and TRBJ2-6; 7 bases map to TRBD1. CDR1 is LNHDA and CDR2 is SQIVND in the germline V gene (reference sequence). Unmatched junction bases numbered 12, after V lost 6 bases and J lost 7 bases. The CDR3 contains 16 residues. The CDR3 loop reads CASSTGQAKGANVLTF. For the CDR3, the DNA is TGTGCCAGTAGCACCGGACAGGCGAAGGGAGCCAACGTCCTGACTTTC.

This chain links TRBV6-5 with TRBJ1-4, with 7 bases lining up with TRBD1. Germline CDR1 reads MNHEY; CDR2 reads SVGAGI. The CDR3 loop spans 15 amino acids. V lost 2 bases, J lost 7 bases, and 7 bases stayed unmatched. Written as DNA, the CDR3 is TGTGCCAGCAGTTACGGGCCCAGGGGGAGTGAAAAACTGTTTTTT. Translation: CASSYGPRGSEKLFF.